This T cell receptor beta chain was identified during a study of shared clonotypes between healthy human individuals. For this clone: Its antigen is still unknown. The same CDR3 arises from other DNA sequences in this sample as well.

Profiling relied on immunoSEQ multiplex PCR, and the TCRdb table lists in-frame clones only, not all of them. The sample comprises roughly 2.1 million clones, approximately 94% of which are singletons, and more than 1.5% rests with the top ten. The CDR3 runs 15 residues. After removal of 5 bases from V and 0 bases from J, the junction contained 5 bases not matched to a gene. Germline V gene data show CDR1 as MNHEY and CDR2 as SMNVEV (reference sequence). Notes on the study in general: Expectations were that clonotype sharing among donors would be affected by sequencing depth. Four donors shared around 5% of their naive CD4 clonotypes. Having only a few donors restricted how much genetic and exposure-history diversity was captured. Naive subsets generally had larger estimated richness than memory subsets.

CD45RO-negative CD8 cells positively selected for CCR7 made up the naive population, which excluded terminally differentiated effector memory CD45RA+ cells. Sequencing was performed on naive CD8+ T cells from PBMCs. This chain joins TRBV27 and TRBJ2-7; TRBD2 aligns across 9 bases. The receptor was derived from a man aged 18-30 years in good health. Some clones in this sample may be carry-over from other donors' samples. The CDR3 bases are TGTGCCAGCAGTCCCTATAGCGGGAGCTCCTACGAGCAGTACTTC. Translation gives CASSPYSGSSYEQYF.